This T cell receptor beta chain was found in a study of shared clonotypes between healthy human individuals. The study, taken as a whole, reports: Lower generation probabilities were found for non-shared clonotypes than for those shared by all four donors.

Assay: immunoSEQ multiplex PCR; the TCRdb copy retains only in-frame clones and omits some. The table shows 90,000 to 150,000 clones, with around 68% occurring only once. The germline V gene encodes CDR1 SQVTM and CDR2 ANQGSEA. V shed 7 bases and J 3 bases; nucleotides not matched to a gene: 5. The CDR3 spans 14 residues. This clone has only a few counts. Its target is not known. The clonotype originates from a woman between 25 and 40 years old in good health. Sequenced input: memory CD8+ T cells sorted from blood. The sample's subset: CD45RO+ cells pooled with CCR7-negative TemRA cells. The rearrangement joins TRBV29-1 to TRBJ2-2, with 10 bases fitting TRBD1. CDR3 residues: CSARQGADTGELFF. CDR3 sequence (DNA): TGCAGCGCCCGACAGGGGGCTGACACCGGGGAGCTGTTTTTT.